This TCR beta chain was retrieved from a study of blood T cells in healthy people across ages. Regarding the study as a whole: The donors' CMV status was not determined, possibly confounding changes in expanded clonotypes. Older individuals had lower TCR beta diversity per million T cells (the decline was roughly linear).

This CDR3 has 15 residues. CDR1 and CDR2 (germline): SEHNR, FQNEAQ (reference sequence). On this clonotype: Its antigen remains unidentified.

For the second PCR, which ran for roughly 6 to 12 cycles, a sample-barcoded 5' primer and a J-beta primer mix were used. TCRdb fed the 5' RACE reads into MiXCR, producing one record per CDR3 protein. The profile shows about 1 million distinct CDR3 sequences, 45% of them singletons. In each sample, at least 7 million PBMCs were isolated. The sequence came from a woman aged 55 to 70 in good health. The rearrangement uses TRBV7-9 and TRBJ2-4; 11 nucleotides match TRBD2. The J call is doubtful: the DNA matches TRBJ2-5 better. Material for sequencing was blood. This CDR3 is CASSPGGLAGETQYF. The DNA for the CDR3 is TGTGCCAGCAGCCCCGGCGGACTAGCGGGAGAGACCCAGTACTTC.